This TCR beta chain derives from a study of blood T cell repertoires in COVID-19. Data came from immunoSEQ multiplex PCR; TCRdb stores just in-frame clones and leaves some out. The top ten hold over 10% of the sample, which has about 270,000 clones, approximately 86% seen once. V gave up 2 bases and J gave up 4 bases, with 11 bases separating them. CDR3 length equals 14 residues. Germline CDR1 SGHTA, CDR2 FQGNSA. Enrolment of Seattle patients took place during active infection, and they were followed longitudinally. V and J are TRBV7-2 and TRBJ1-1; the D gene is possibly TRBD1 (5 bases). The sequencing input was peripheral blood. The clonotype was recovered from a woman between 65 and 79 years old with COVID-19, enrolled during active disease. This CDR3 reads CASSLQGLGTEAFF. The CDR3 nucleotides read TGTGCCAGCAGCTTACAGGGTTTGGGCACTGAAGCTTTCTTT.